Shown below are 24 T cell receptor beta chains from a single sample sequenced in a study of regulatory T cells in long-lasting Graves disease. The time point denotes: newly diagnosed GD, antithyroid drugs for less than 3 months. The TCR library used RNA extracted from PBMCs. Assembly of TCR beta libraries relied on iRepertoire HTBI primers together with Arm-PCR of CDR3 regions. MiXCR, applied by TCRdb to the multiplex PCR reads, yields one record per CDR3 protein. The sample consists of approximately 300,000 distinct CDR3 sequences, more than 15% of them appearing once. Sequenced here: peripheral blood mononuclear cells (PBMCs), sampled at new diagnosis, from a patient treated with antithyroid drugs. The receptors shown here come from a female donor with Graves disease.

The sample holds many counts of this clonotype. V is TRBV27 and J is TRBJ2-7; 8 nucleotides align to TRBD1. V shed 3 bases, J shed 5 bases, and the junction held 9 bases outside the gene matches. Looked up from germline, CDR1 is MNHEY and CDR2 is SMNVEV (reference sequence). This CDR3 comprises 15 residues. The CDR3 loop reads CASSFLGQGVNEQYF. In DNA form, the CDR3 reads TGTGCCAGCAGTTTCCTTGGACAGGGAGTCAACGAGCAGTACTTC.

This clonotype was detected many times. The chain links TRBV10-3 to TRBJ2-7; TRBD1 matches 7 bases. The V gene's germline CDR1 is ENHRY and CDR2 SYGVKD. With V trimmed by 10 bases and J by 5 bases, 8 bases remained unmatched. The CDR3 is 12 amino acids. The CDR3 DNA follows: TGTGCCACCGGGACAGCTCGCAACGAGCAGTACTTC. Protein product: CATGTARNEQYF.

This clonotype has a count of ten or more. CDR3 DNA: TGTGCCAGCAGCCCGAAGGCCGGGACAGTCCAAGAGACCCAGTACTTC. Its protein is CASSPKAGTVQETQYF. The gene calls are TRBV3-1 and TRBJ2-5, with 7 bases identical to TRBD1. The V segment lost 4 bases and the J segment 1 base; nucleotides outside the gene matches: 9. The length of the CDR3 is 16 residues. CDR1 is LGHDT and CDR2 is YNNKEL in the germline V gene (reference sequence).

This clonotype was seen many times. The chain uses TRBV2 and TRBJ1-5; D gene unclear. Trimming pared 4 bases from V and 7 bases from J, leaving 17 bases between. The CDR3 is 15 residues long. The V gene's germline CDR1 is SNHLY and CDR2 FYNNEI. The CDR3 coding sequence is TGTGCCAGCAGTGCCTATTATGGGGTAGAGCAGCCCCAGCATTTT. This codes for CASSAYYGVEQPQHF.

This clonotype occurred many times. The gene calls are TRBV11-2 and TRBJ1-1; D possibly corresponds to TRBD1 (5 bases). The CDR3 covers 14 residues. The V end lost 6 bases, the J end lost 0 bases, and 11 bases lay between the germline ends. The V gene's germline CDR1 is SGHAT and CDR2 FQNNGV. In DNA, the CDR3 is TGTGCCAGCAGTTGGGGCAGCTTGAACACTGAAGCTTTCTTT. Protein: CASSWGSLNTEAFF.

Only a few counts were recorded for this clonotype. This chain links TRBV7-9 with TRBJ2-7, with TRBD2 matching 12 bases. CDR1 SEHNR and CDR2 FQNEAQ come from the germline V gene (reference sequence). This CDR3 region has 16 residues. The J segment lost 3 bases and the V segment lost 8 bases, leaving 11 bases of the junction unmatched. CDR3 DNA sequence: TGTGCCAGCTCATCACCCATGACTAGCGGGAGCTACGAGCAGTACTTC. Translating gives CASSSPMTSGSYEQYF.

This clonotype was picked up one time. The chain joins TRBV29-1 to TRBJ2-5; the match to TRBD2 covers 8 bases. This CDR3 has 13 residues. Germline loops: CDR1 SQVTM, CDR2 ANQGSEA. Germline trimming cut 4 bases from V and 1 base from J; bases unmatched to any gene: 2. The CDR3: CSVAGGPQETQYF. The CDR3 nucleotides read TGCAGCGTTGCGGGAGGGCCCCAAGAGACCCAGTACTTC.

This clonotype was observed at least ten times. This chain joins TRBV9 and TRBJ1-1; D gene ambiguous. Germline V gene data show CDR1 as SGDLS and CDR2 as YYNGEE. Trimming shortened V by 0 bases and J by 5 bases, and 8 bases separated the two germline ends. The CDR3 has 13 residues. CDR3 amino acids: CASSVEVGTEAFF. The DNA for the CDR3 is TGTGCCAGCAGCGTAGAAGTGGGGACTGAAGCTTTCTTT.

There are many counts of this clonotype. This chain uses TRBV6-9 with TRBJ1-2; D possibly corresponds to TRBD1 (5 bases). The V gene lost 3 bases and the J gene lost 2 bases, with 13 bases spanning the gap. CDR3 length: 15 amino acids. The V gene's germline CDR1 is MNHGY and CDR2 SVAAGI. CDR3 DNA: TGTGCCAGCAGTTACCGCGGGGGGGAGAACTATGGCTACACCTTC. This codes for CASSYRGGENYGYTF.

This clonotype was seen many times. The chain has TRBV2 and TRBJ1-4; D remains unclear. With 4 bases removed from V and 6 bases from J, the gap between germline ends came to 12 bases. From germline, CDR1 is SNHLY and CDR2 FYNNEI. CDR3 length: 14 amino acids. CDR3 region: CASSGRNGDEKLFF. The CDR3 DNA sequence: TGTGCCAGCAGTGGGAGGAACGGTGATGAAAAACTGTTTTTT.

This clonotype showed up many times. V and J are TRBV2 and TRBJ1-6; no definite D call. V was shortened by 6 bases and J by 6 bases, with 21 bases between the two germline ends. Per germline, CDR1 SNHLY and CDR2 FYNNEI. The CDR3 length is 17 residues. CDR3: CASSPFAGASLNSPLHF. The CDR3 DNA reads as TGTGCCAGCAGCCCGTTCGCGGGCGCCTCCCTTAATTCACCCCTCCACTTT.

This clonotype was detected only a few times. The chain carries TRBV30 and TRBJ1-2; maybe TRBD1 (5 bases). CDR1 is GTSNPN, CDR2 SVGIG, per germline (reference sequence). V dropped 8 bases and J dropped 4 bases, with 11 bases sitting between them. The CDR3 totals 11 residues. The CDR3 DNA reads TGTGCCCGAATGGGGGGCTATGGCTACACCTTC. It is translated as CARMGGYGYTF. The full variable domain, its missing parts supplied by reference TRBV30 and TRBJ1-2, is SQTIHQWPATLVQPVGSPLSLECTVEGTSNPNLYWYRQAAGRGLQLLFYSVGIGQISSEVPQNLSASRPQDRQFILSSKKLLLSDSGFYLCARMGGYGYTFGSGTRLTVV.

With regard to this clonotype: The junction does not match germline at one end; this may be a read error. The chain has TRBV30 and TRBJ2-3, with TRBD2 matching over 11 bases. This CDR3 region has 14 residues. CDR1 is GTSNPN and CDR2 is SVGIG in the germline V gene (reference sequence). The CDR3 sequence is CAGRLAGTTDTQYF. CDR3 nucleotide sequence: TGTGCCGGGAGACTAGCGGGGACCACAGATACGCAGTATTTT. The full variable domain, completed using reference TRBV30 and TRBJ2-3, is SQTIHQWPATLVQPVGSPLSLECTVEGTSNPNLYWYRQAAGRGLQLLFYSVGIGQISSEVPQNLSASRPQDRQFILSSKKLLLSDSGFYLCAGRLAGTTDTQYFGPGTRLTVL.

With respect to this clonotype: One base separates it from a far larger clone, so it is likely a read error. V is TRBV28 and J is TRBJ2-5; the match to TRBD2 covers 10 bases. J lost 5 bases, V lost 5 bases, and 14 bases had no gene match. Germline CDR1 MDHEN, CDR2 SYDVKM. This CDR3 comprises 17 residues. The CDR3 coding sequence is TGTGCCAGCAGTGCCCTAGCGGGAGATCACGGGCGCGAGACCCAGTACTTC. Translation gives CASSALAGDHGRETQYF.

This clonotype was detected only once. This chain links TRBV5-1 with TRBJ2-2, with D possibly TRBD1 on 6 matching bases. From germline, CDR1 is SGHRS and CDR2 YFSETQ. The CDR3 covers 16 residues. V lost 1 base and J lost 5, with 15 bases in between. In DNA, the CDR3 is TGCGCCAGCAGCTTGTCTAGGGCAGGGGCTACCGGGGAGCTGTTTTTT. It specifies CASSLSRAGATGELFF.

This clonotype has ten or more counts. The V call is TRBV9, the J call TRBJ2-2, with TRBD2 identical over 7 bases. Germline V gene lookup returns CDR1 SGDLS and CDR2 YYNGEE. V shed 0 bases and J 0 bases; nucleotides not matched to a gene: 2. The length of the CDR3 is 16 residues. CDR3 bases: TGTGCCAGCAGCGTAGGAGCGGGGACGAACACCGGGGAGCTGTTTTTT. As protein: CASSVGAGTNTGELFF.

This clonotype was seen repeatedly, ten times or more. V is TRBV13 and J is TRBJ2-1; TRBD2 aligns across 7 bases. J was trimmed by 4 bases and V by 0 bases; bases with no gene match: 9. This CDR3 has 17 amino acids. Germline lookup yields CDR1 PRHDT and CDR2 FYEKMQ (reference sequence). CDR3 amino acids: CASSLGLGGRPYNEQFF. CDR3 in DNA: TGTGCCAGCAGCTTAGGCCTTGGCGGGAGACCTTACAATGAGCAGTTCTTC.

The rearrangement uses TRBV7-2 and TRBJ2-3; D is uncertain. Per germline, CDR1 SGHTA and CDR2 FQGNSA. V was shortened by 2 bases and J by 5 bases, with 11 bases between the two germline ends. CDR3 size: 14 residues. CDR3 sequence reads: CASSLRSSLDTQYF. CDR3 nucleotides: TGTGCCAGCAGCTTAAGGAGCTCACTAGATACGCAGTATTTT.

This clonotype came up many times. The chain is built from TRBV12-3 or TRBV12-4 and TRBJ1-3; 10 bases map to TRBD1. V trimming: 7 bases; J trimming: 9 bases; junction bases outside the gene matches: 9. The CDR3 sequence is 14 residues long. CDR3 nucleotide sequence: TGTGCCAGCAACGTGGGGGGACAGGGGATCACCATATATTTT. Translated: CASNVGGQGITIYF.

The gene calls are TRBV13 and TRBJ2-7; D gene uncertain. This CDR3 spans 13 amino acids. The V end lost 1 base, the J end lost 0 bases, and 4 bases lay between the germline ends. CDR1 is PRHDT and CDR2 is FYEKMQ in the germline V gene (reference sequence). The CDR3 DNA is TGTGCCAGCAGCTTAGCGAACTCCTACGAGCAGTACTTC. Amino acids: CASSLANSYEQYF.

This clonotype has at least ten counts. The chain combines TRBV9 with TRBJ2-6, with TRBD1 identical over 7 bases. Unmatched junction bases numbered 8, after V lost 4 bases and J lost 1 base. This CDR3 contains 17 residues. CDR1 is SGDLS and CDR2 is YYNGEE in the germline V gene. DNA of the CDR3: TGTGCCAGCAGCCCCCGGGACAGCCTATCTGGGGCCAACGTCCTGACTTTC. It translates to CASSPRDSLSGANVLTF.

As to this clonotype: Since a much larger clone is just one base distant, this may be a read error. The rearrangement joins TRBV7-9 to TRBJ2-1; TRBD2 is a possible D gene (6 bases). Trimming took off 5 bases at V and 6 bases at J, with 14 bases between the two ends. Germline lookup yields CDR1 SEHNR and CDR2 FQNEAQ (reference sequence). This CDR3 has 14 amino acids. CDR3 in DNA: TGTGCCAGCAGCCGGTCGGGAGACTGCAATGAGCAGTTCTTC. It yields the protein CASSRSGDCNEQFF.

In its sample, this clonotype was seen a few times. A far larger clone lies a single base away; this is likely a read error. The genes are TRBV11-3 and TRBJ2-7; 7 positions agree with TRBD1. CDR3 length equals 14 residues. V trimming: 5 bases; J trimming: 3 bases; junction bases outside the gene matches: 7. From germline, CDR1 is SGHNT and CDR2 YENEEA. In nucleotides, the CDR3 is TGTGCCAGCAGCCCTCCGGACAGGAGCTACGAGCAGTACTTC. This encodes CASSPPDRSYEQYF.

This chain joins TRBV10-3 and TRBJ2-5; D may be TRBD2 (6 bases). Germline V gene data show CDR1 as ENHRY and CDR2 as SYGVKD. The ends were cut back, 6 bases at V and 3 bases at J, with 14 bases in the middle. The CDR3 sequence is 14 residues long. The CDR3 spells CAIRRGPGEETQYF. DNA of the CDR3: TGTGCCATCAGGCGGGGCCCCGGGGAAGAGACCCAGTACTTC.